Shown below are 12 T cell receptor beta chains from a single sample sequenced in a study of T cells in Graves' hyperthyroidism and ophthalmopathy. RNA transcripts provided the source from which TCR beta CDR3 regions were amplified. An initial round of RT-PCR targeting the TCR CDR3 relied on the HTBI primer set. MiXCR, run by TCRdb on the multiplex PCR reads, gives a single entry per CDR3 protein. The table records about 320,000 distinct CDR3 sequences, roughly 15% of them present only once. The sample consisted of blood. Receptors originate from a man aged 30 to 39 with Graves' hyperthyroidism.

This clonotype was counted at least ten times. The chain has TRBV12-3 or TRBV12-4 and TRBJ1-5; possibly TRBD1 for D (5 bases). This CDR3 is built from 13 residues. Trimming removed 7 bases from V and 4 bases from J, with 11 bases in between. This CDR3 reads CASNSGGNQPQHF. The CDR3 DNA follows: TGTGCCAGCAACTCCGGGGGAAATCAGCCCCAGCATTTT.

The chain couples TRBV5-6 to TRBJ1-1; 12 bases match TRBD1. CDR1 and CDR2 from the germline V gene are SGHDT and YYEEEE. This CDR3 is built from 16 residues. V lost 4 bases to trimming and J lost 6 bases; unmatched junction nucleotides: 10. CDR3 loop: CASSQGQGARGAEAFF. Written as DNA, the CDR3 is TGTGCCAGCAGCCAGGGACAGGGGGCGAGGGGGGCTGAAGCTTTCTTT.

The table lists this clonotype with many counts. J is TRBJ2-7 and V is TRBV7-3, with D possibly TRBD2 on 5 matching bases. Trimming removed 3 bases from V and 2 bases from J, with 14 bases in between. Germline assignment: CDR1 SGHTA and CDR2 FQGTGA. The CDR3 runs 15 residues. CDR3 nucleotide sequence: TGTGCCAGCAGCTTGCGGGTTTCCGCGACCTACGAGCAGTACTTC. Protein: CASSLRVSATYEQYF.

This clonotype was seen many times. The rearrangement uses TRBV7-6 and TRBJ2-3; D gene uncertain. The ends were cut back, 2 bases at V and 5 bases at J, with 14 bases in the middle. Germline V lookup: CDR1 SGHVS, CDR2 FNYEAQ. This CDR3 is built from 15 residues. The CDR3 reads CASSLLDPRGDTQYF. The CDR3 coding sequence is TGTGCCAGCAGCTTACTAGACCCCCGAGGAGATACGCAGTATTTT.

This clonotype was seen repeatedly, ten times or more. J is TRBJ1-6 and V is TRBV5-8; D remains ambiguous. In germline, CDR1 is SGHTS, CDR2 YDEGEE. This CDR3 is built from 15 residues. Trimming left V 4 bases short and J 2 bases short, with 10 bases between. CDR3 DNA: TGTGCCAGCAGCGCGGACCAACCCTATAATTCACCCCTCCACTTT. Translation gives CASSADQPYNSPLHF.

The rearrangement links TRBV20-1 to TRBJ2-1; D not certain. V was clipped by 1 base and J by 10 bases, with 14 bases between them. Germline CDR1 DFQATT, CDR2 SNEGSKA (reference sequence). The CDR3 totals 13 residues. The CDR3 DNA is TGCAGTGCTAGAGTTCTAGTCGGAGCCGAGCAGTTCTTC. Translating it yields CSARVLVGAEQFF.

This clonotype was observed at least ten times. The rearrangement links TRBV2 to TRBJ2-7; D is uncertain. The CDR3 is made up of 12 amino acids. The germline CDR1 and CDR2 sequences are SNHLY and FYNNEI. V was shortened by 4 bases and J by 3 bases, with 7 bases between the two germline ends. CDR3 nucleotide sequence: TGTGCCAGCAGTGGTTACAGCTACGAGCAGTACTTC. Amino acids: CASSGYSYEQYF. Full variable domain (outside the CDR3, taken from reference TRBV2 and TRBJ2-7): EPEVTQTPSHQVTQMGQEVILRCVPISNHLYFYWYRQILGQKVEFLVSFYNNEISEKSEIFDDQFSVERPDGSNFTLKIRSTKLEDSAMYFCASSGYSYEQYFGPGTRLTVT.

This chain connects TRBV15 to TRBJ2-1; 7 nucleotides match TRBD1. The CDR3 is made up of 17 amino acids. J gave up 3 bases and V 0 bases, and 8 bases lay outside the gene matches. Germline CDR1 LNHNV, CDR2 YYDKDF (reference sequence). The CDR3, as DNA: TGTGCCACCAGCAGAGATCCTCGGACAGGACGCTACAATGAGCAGTTCTTC. Protein sequence: CATSRDPRTGRYNEQFF. The whole variable domain, filled in from reference TRBV15 and TRBJ2-1, reads DAMVIQNPRYQVTQFGKPVTLSCSQTLNHNVMYWYQQKSSQAPKLLFHYYDKDFNNEADTPDNFQSRRPNTSFCFLDIRSPGLGDTAMYLCATSRDPRTGRYNEQFFGPGTRLTVL.

This clonotype was detected many times. The J gene is TRBJ2-3, the V gene TRBV11-2; D uncertain. The CDR3 covers 12 residues. V was shortened by 1 base and J by 8 bases, with 7 bases between the two germline ends. CDR1 is SGHAT and CDR2 is FQNNGV in the germline V gene. Written as DNA, the CDR3 is TGTGCCAGCAGCTTAGCGACGCGTACGCAGTATTTT. Translation: CASSLATRTQYF.

This clonotype has at least ten counts. V is TRBV3-1 and J is TRBJ2-1; D is unresolved. Trimming removed 3 bases from V and 6 bases from J, with 12 bases in between. This CDR3 region has 14 residues. Germline V gene lookup returns CDR1 LGHDT and CDR2 YNNKEL (reference sequence). The CDR3 sequence is CASSQGPDSNEQFF. The CDR3 DNA is TGTGCCAGCAGCCAGGGCCCAGACTCCAATGAGCAGTTCTTC.

With respect to this clonotype: A read error may produce the germline difference seen at one junction end. The V call is TRBV29-1, the J call TRBJ2-3; possible D gene TRBD1, 6 bases. The CDR3 sequence is 14 residues long. Germline V gives CDR1 SQVTM, CDR2 ANQGSEA. The DNA of the CDR3 is TGCAGCGCTGAAACAGGGACCGTTACAGATACGCAGTGTTTT. Translating it yields CSAETGTVTDTQCF.

There are many counts of this clonotype. The CDR3 protein is CASLAHGGGELFF. The CDR3 nucleotides read TGTGCCAGCCTAGCGCACGGTGGCGGGGAGCTGTTTTTT. This chain joins TRBV2 and TRBJ2-2, with a possible D match to TRBD2 (6 bases). V lost 8 bases and J 7 bases, leaving 14 bases between the germline ends. Germline assignment: CDR1 SNHLY and CDR2 FYNNEI. The CDR3 runs to 13 residues.